This passage covers 6 T cell receptor beta chains from one sample sequenced in a study of T cell responses to AZD1222 COVID-19 vaccine. Here immunoSEQ multiplex PCR was the method, and the copy in TCRdb shows in-frame clones only, minus some. The data hold more than 80,000 clones, with over 75% observed a single time. This sample comprised peripheral blood, obtained 28 days after the second AZD1222 dose. These receptors originate from an adult who received the AZD1222 COVID-19 vaccine.

This chain joins TRBV6-5 and TRBJ1-1; weak D call: TRBD1 (5 bases). V lost 6 bases and J lost 0, with 8 bases in between. CDR1 and CDR2 from the germline V gene are MNHEY and SVGAGI. The CDR3 length is 13 residues. The DNA of the CDR3 is TGTGCCAGCAGGGGGACGGTGAACACTGAAGCTTTCTTT. This translates into CASRGTVNTEAFF.

The chain links TRBV3-1 (or the pseudogene TRBV3-2) to TRBJ1-1; TRBD1 agrees at 10 bases. This CDR3 region has 14 residues. The V segment lost 3 bases and the J segment 7 bases; nucleotides outside the gene matches: 5. Germline V gene sequence: CDR1 LGHDT, CDR2 YNNKEL (reference sequence). The CDR3 region is CASSHSDRGREAFF. The CDR3 nucleotides are TGTGCCAGCAGCCACAGTGACAGGGGGCGTGAAGCTTTCTTT.

V gene TRBV4-1 combines with J gene TRBJ2-1; 7 bases line up with TRBD2. V shed 2 bases, J shed 0 bases, and the junction held 1 base outside the gene matches. CDR1 and CDR2 (germline): MGHRA, YSYEKL. The CDR3 length is 15 residues. CDR3 protein: CASSQSGTSYNEQFF. In DNA, the CDR3 is TGCGCCAGCAGCCAAAGCGGGACCTCCTACAATGAGCAGTTCTTC.

This sequence joins TRBV29-1 and TRBJ1-2, with D possibly being TRBD1 (5 bases). CDR3 length: 14 amino acids. From germline, CDR1 is SQVTM and CDR2 ANQGSEA. V lost 1 base and J 4 bases, leaving 13 bases between the germline ends. The CDR3 DNA reads as TGCAGCGTTGAAGTAGGGGCGCTCAGCTATGGCTACACCTTC. As protein: CSVEVGALSYGYTF.

The CDR3 loop reads CASRRQGKNQPQHF. In DNA, the CDR3 is TGTGCCAGCAGACGACAGGGGAAAAATCAGCCCCAGCATTTT. This chain connects TRBV6-5 to TRBJ1-5; 8 bases match TRBD1. The CDR3 is 14 amino acids. The junction had 5 bases not matched to a gene; V was cut back by 6 bases and J by 4 bases. The germline CDR1 and CDR2 sequences are MNHEY and SVGAGI.

V and J are TRBV27 and TRBJ2-2; the D gene could be TRBD1 or TRBD2 (6 bases each). The germline V and J ends were trimmed by 7 bases and 13 bases, with 28 bases remaining between them. The CDR3 loop spans 16 amino acids. Per germline, CDR1 MNHEY and CDR2 SMNVEV (reference sequence). Written as DNA, the CDR3 is TGTGCCAGCACCGGGGGCCCCCGACAGTTGACACCAGGGCTGTTTTTT. Protein sequence: CASTGGPRQLTPGLFF.